Each of the 16 T cell receptor beta chains below was sequenced from the same sample in a study of early T cells in non-severe SARS-CoV-2 infection. One entry per CDR3 protein, called by TCRdb with MiXCR from the 5' RACE reads. The sample carries tens of thousands of distinct CDR3 sequences, approximately 13% recorded once. This sample comprised whole blood, obtained at baseline. The receptors derive from an adult who was a healthcare worker with PCR-confirmed SARS-CoV-2 infection or an uninfected control (not recorded which).

This clonotype turned up a few times. The V gene is TRBV29-1, the J gene TRBJ2-1; 15 nucleotides line up with TRBD2. Germline CDR1 is SQVTM and CDR2 is ANQGSEA. The CDR3 sequence is 16 residues long. The ends lost 6 bases at V and 1 base at J; junction bases unmatched: 4. CDR3 region: CSVRTSGGASYNEQFF. The CDR3 DNA sequence: TGCAGCGTAAGGACTAGCGGGGGGGCGTCCTACAATGAGCAGTTCTTC.

This clonotype was seen many times. The chain recombines TRBV2 with TRBJ2-7; the D gene could be TRBD1 or TRBD2 (7 bases each). V was trimmed by 3 bases and J by 5 bases, leaving 14 bases between them. Germline V gene lookup returns CDR1 SNHLY and CDR2 FYNNEI. This CDR3 is 14 amino acids long. In DNA, the CDR3 is TGTGCCAGCAGTGAGCCCAGGGGGAGGGACGAGCAGTACTTC. This codes for CASSEPRGRDEQYF.

Written as DNA, the CDR3 is TGTGCCAGCAGCTTAAGTGCAGGGATCCCATACGAGCAGTACTTC. Its protein is CASSLSAGIPYEQYF. The rearrangement uses TRBV7-6 and TRBJ2-7; possibly TRBD1 for D (5 bases). V was clipped by 2 bases and J by 4 bases, with 15 bases between them. Germline loops: CDR1 SGHVS, CDR2 FNYEAQ. The CDR3 spans 15 residues.

The rearrangement links TRBV6-2 or TRBV6-3 to TRBJ1-1; no clear D gene. Germline loops: CDR1 MNHEY, CDR2 SVGEGT. CDR3 length equals 13 residues. V was trimmed by 4 bases and J by 1 base, leaving 7 bases between them. This CDR3 reads CASSFRENTEAFF. CDR3 DNA sequence: TGTGCCAGCAGTTTCAGAGAGAACACTGAAGCTTTCTTT.

The sample holds many counts of this clonotype. The J gene is TRBJ1-1, the V gene TRBV12-3 or TRBV12-4, with D uncertain. This CDR3 region has 13 residues. Trimming took off 3 bases at V and 10 bases at J, with 15 bases between the two ends. CDR3 in DNA: TGTGCCAGCAGTTTGCAGGTCACCGAGGGAGCTTTCTTT. Amino acid sequence: CASSLQVTEGAFF.

This clonotype was detected only a few times. The chain combines TRBV5-1 with TRBJ2-4; 7 bases line up with TRBD1. Unmatched junction bases numbered 12, after V lost 5 bases and J lost 13 bases. This CDR3 has 13 amino acids. Looked up from germline, CDR1 is SGHRS and CDR2 is YFSETQ. The CDR3 nucleotides read TGCGCCAGCAGTGGCGAGGGCCGGGACAGCCAGTACTTC. It is translated as CASSGEGRDSQYF.

This clonotype was observed many times. V is TRBV5-6 and J is TRBJ2-1; D remains unclear. The CDR3 totals 15 residues. The V end lost 0 bases, the J end lost 3 bases, and 10 bases lay between the germline ends. Germline CDR1 reads SGHDT; CDR2 reads YYEEEE. This CDR3 is CASSLVPNDYNEQFF. For the CDR3, the DNA is TGTGCCAGCAGCTTGGTACCCAACGACTACAATGAGCAGTTCTTC.

In this sample, this clonotype turned up a few times. This rearrangement joins TRBV28 to TRBJ2-7, with D possibly matching TRBD2 (5 bases). The V and J ends lost 5 bases and 9 bases respectively, with 11 bases between them. The CDR3 contains 11 residues. Germline V CDR1 and CDR2: MDHEN, SYDVKM. CDR3 sequence (DNA): TGTGCCAGCAGTAGAGGGCAAGGGCAGTACTTC. This encodes CASSRGQGQYF.

This clonotype was counted only a few times. V and J are TRBV12-3 or TRBV12-4 and TRBJ2-1; tentative D call: TRBD2 (7 bases). CDR3 length: 13 residues. Trimming stripped 6 bases from V and 10 bases from J, with 16 bases between. CDR3 nucleotides: TGTGCCAGCAGCCCCCCCGGGGGGCGCGAGCAGTTCTTC. This codes for CASSPPGGREQFF.

The sample holds many counts of this clonotype. V is TRBV12-3 or TRBV12-4 and J is TRBJ2-2; 11 bases line up with TRBD2. J gave up 6 bases and V 4 bases, and 7 bases lay outside the gene matches. This CDR3 spans 16 amino acids. This CDR3 reads CASSSSSGGFSGELFF. The CDR3 region has the DNA TGTGCCAGCAGTTCCTCTAGCGGGGGGTTTTCCGGGGAGCTGTTTTTT.

There are many counts of this clonotype. The J gene is TRBJ2-2, the V gene TRBV9, with D perhaps TRBD1 or TRBD2 (6 bases each). Germline V CDR1 and CDR2: SGDLS, YYNGEE. V lost 3 bases to trimming and J lost 4 bases, with 25 bases between them. The CDR3 extends over 19 amino acids. In nucleotides, the CDR3 is TGTGCCAGCAGCGGACGTCCCATTGGGGGGCCAAGGAGCACCGGGGAGCTGTTTTTT. It encodes CASSGRPIGGPRSTGELFF.

The chain combines TRBV20-1 with TRBJ1-1; tentative D call: TRBD1 (6 bases). Germline-derived CDR1 and CDR2 are DFQATT and SNEGSKA (reference sequence). Trimming removed 5 bases from V and 3 bases from J, with 13 bases in between. This CDR3 region has 13 residues. CDR3 residues: CSAYTGLDTEAFF. In DNA form, the CDR3 reads TGCAGTGCTTACACAGGGTTGGACACTGAAGCTTTCTTT.

The V call is TRBV7-3, the J call TRBJ2-1; maybe TRBD1 (5 bases). This CDR3 region has 13 residues. CDR1 is SGHTA, CDR2 FQGTGA, per germline. V dropped 0 bases and J dropped 8 bases, with 8 bases sitting between them. CDR3 amino acids: CASSLTGADEQFF. The CDR3 coding sequence is TGTGCCAGCAGCTTAACAGGGGCGGATGAGCAGTTCTTC.

This clonotype was observed a handful of times. The rearrangement links TRBV29-1 to TRBJ1-4; D may be TRBD1 (6 bases). The CDR3 is 13 amino acids. V lost 3 bases and J 8 bases, leaving 13 bases between the germline ends. Germline V CDR1 and CDR2: SQVTM, ANQGSEA. CDR3 nucleotide sequence: TGCAGCGTTGATGTGACAGGAGGAGAAAAACTGTTTTTT. Encoded protein: CSVDVTGGEKLFF.

The rearrangement uses TRBV7-2 and TRBJ2-1; D not certain. Germline-derived CDR1 and CDR2 are SGHTA and FQGNSA. This CDR3 is built from 13 residues. The germline V and J ends were trimmed by 4 bases and 10 bases, with 14 bases remaining between them. The CDR3 DNA is TGTGCCAGCAGCTCCCGTGGCTGGCAGGAGCAGTTCTTC. Translation gives CASSSRGWQEQFF. Looking up the rest from reference TRBV7-2 and TRBJ2-1 gives the full variable domain: GAGVSQSPSNKVTEKGKDVELRCDPISGHTALYWYRQSLGQGLEFLIYFQGNSAPDKSGLPSDRFSAERTGGSVSTLTIQRTQQEDSAVYLCASSSRGWQEQFFGPGTRLTVL.

This clonotype was observed a few times. This chain links TRBV2 with TRBJ2-7, with D hard to call. Germline CDR1 and CDR2: SNHLY and FYNNEI. This CDR3 has 14 residues. V was clipped by 8 bases and J by 0 bases, with 14 bases between them. The CDR3 region is CASLRTESSYEQYF. Here the CDR3 DNA reads TGTGCCAGCTTAAGAACGGAAAGCTCCTACGAGCAGTACTTC.